These 15 T cell receptor beta chains share one sample of origin, sequenced in a study of shared clonotypes between healthy human individuals. TCRdb's copy holds only in-frame clones and misses some; the assay was immunoSEQ multiplex PCR. The table shows roughly 2.2 million clones, with 90% to 95% occurring only once. The sample comprised naive CD4+ T cells from PBMCs. Subset indicated: CD45RA+ positively selected. Every receptor here comes from a man between 18 and 29 years old in good health. Some clones in this sample may be carry-over from other donors' samples.

On this clone: In the same sample, other DNA sequences code for this CDR3. The CDR3 reads CASSLDRAYEQYF. The CDR3, as DNA: TGTGCCAGCAGCTTAGACAGAGCCTACGAGCAGTACTTC. V is TRBV7-8 and J is TRBJ2-7; D ambiguous. Germline CDR1 SGHVS, CDR2 FQNEAQ. Trimming left V 1 base short and J 2 bases short, with 6 bases between. The CDR3 extends over 13 amino acids.

The count of this clone is one. The chain couples TRBV18 to TRBJ2-2; D is tentatively TRBD1 or TRBD2 (5 bases each). Trimming shortened V by 4 bases and J by 2 bases, and 20 bases separated the two germline ends. Germline V gene sequence: CDR1 KGHSH, CDR2 LQKENI. The CDR3 is 18 residues long. The CDR3 nucleotides read TGTGCCAGCTCACACGGGGACCCTTCGATATATAACACCGGGGAGCTGTTTTTT. Amino acids: CASSHGDPSIYNTGELFF. Full variable domain (remainder filled in from reference TRBV18 and TRBJ2-2): NAGVMQNPRHLVRRRGQEARLRCSPMKGHSHVYWYRQLPEEGLKFMVYLQKENIIDESGMPKERFSAEFPKEGPSILRIQQVVRGDSAAYFCASSHGDPSIYNTGELFFGEGSRLTVL.

On this clone: Other DNA sequences in this sample translate to the same CDR3. J is TRBJ2-7 and V is TRBV2; TRBD1 is a possible D gene (5 bases). V was clipped by 3 bases and J by 0 bases, with 9 bases between them. Germline loops: CDR1 SNHLY, CDR2 FYNNEI. The CDR3 totals 14 residues. In nucleotides, the CDR3 is TGTGCCAGCAGTGAGCAGGGAAGCTCCTACGAGCAGTACTTC. It yields the protein CASSEQGSSYEQYF.

This clone was found once. V gene TRBV7-9 combines with J gene TRBJ1-4; D gene uncertain. The CDR3 has 13 residues. The V gene's germline CDR1 is SEHNR and CDR2 FQNEAQ (reference sequence). V was pared by 5 bases and J by 8 bases, with 12 bases between. CDR3 sequence reads: CASSRGSEEKLFF. The CDR3 DNA follows: TGTGCCAGCAGCCGAGGGAGCGAGGAAAAACTGTTTTTT.

The chain joins TRBV28 to TRBJ2-6, with 12 positions matching TRBD1. Per germline, CDR1 MDHEN and CDR2 SYDVKM. V gave up 4 bases and J gave up 3 bases; unmatched junction bases: 4. The length of the CDR3 is 17 residues. The CDR3 DNA reads as TGTGCCAGCAGTTCCGGGACAGGGGGCTTTGGGGCCAACGTCCTGACTTTC. Translation gives CASSSGTGGFGANVLTF.

The CDR3 DNA is TGTGCCAGCAGCTGGGGCCTGGCCCAAAGCTCCTACAATGAGCAGTTCTTC. As protein: CASSWGLAQSSYNEQFF. The V call is TRBV7-6, the J call TRBJ2-1; a possible D gene is TRBD1 (5 bases). The CDR3 sequence is 17 residues long. In germline, CDR1 is SGHVS, CDR2 FNYEAQ. V was pared by 4 bases and J by 0 bases, with 16 bases between.

This clone has only one observation. The chain carries TRBV6-5 and TRBJ2-1; 10 nucleotides align to TRBD2. Trimming removed 8 bases from V and 6 bases from J; junction bases left unmatched: 10. The CDR3 loop spans 15 amino acids. Germline V gene sequence: CDR1 MNHEY, CDR2 SVGAGI. CDR3 sequence (DNA): TGTGCCAGCGGAACTAGCGGGAAAGGGTCCAATGAGCAGTTCTTC. It encodes CASGTSGKGSNEQFF.

V usage is TRBV29-1 and J usage is TRBJ1-5, with 10 bases identical to TRBD1. V was clipped by 4 bases and J by 6 bases; unmatched bases: 6. CDR1 SQVTM and CDR2 ANQGSEA come from the germline V gene. This CDR3 comprises 14 residues. The CDR3 loop reads CSVGGQGLGQPQHF. DNA for the CDR3: TGCAGCGTTGGGGGACAGGGGTTGGGTCAGCCCCAGCATTTT.

The chain combines TRBV2 with TRBJ2-1, with D unclear. V shed 8 bases and J shed 5 bases, with 7 bases lying between them. The germline V gene has CDR1 SNHLY and CDR2 FYNNEI. This CDR3 is built from 11 residues. CDR3 DNA: TGTGCCAGCGCGAAGAACAATGAGCAGTTCTTC. This codes for CASAKNNEQFF.

J is TRBJ1-2 and V is TRBV25-1; D possibly corresponds to TRBD1 (5 bases). V shed 9 bases and J shed 1 base, with 15 bases lying between them. The CDR3 extends over 14 amino acids. Germline CDR1 MGHDK, CDR2 SYGVNS. CDR3 protein: CASDLGPSNYGYTF. DNA for the CDR3: TGTGCCAGTGATTTGGGACCGAGTAACTATGGCTACACCTTC.

The CDR3 nucleotides are TGTGCCAGCAGCTTAGCGATAGGGTGGAACGAAAAACTGTTTTTT. Protein: CASSLAIGWNEKLFF. The chain is built from TRBV7-6 and TRBJ1-4; D unresolved. Between the trimmed V and J ends, which lost 0 bases and 8 bases, there was a span of 13 bases. The CDR3 covers 15 residues. Germline CDR1 reads SGHVS; CDR2 reads FNYEAQ.

The rearrangement joins TRBV5-1 to TRBJ1-1; D perhaps matches TRBD1 (5 bases). The V gene lost 3 bases and the J gene lost 3 bases, with 12 bases spanning the gap. The CDR3 extends over 14 amino acids. Germline V gives CDR1 SGHRS, CDR2 YFSETQ. This CDR3 reads CASSSGTLDTEAFF. The CDR3 DNA sequence: TGCGCCAGCAGCTCTGGGACGCTGGACACTGAAGCTTTCTTT. Supplemented by reference TRBV5-1 and TRBJ1-1, the full variable domain reads KAGVTQTPRYLIKTRGQQVTLSCSPISGHRSVSWYQQTPGQGLQFLFEYFSETQRNKGNFPGRFSGRQFSNSRSEMNVSTLELGDSALYLCASSSGTLDTEAFFGQGTRLTVV.

This chain uses TRBV7-3 with TRBJ1-1; tentatively, D is TRBD1 (5 bases). Germline V gene data show CDR1 as SGHTA and CDR2 as FQGTGA. This CDR3 has 16 amino acids. Trimming left V 0 bases short and J 1 base short, with 12 bases between. The CDR3 is CASSLTTGLANTEAFF. The CDR3 region has the DNA TGTGCCAGCAGCTTAACCACGGGACTCGCGAACACTGAAGCTTTCTTT.

This clone was observed once. The same CDR3 arises from other DNA sequences in this sample as well. The chain carries TRBV9 and TRBJ2-1; 8 bases agree with TRBD2. With V trimmed by 2 bases and J by 2 bases, 3 bases remained unmatched. Germline CDR1 reads SGDLS; CDR2 reads YYNGEE. The CDR3 covers 15 residues. The CDR3 DNA follows: TGTGCCAGCAGCGTGAGCGGGAGCCCCTACAATGAGCAGTTCTTC. Translating gives CASSVSGSPYNEQFF.

The chain uses TRBV6-1 and TRBJ1-2, with TRBD1 as a possible D gene (6 bases). Deletions cut 10 bases from V and 9 bases from J, with 21 bases between. The germline V gene has CDR1 MNHNS and CDR2 SASEGT. The length of the CDR3 is 13 residues. The CDR3 here is CATELGQFLSYTF. The CDR3 bases are TGTGCCACCGAATTAGGACAGTTTTTAAGCTACACCTTC.